One and the same sample provided the 10 T cell receptor beta chains below, sequenced in a study of blood T cell repertoires in COVID-19 (dated by TCRdb to the early 2020s). Library generation was performed with the immunoSEQ multiplex PCR assay. In its TCRdb copy, this immuneACCESS table keeps in-frame sequences only and misses some clones. Where compared with another copy, unresolved V genes explain less than half of these, and the others have no known cause. The sample has approximately 140,000 clones on record, about 70% of them singletons. Roughly 13% of the sample goes to the ten largest clones. The sequencing input was peripheral blood. Receptors were obtained from a man older than 75 with acute or convalescent COVID-19.

The chain uses TRBV6-5 and TRBJ2-5; 8 bases line up with TRBD1. The CDR3 has 15 amino acids. CDR1 and CDR2 from the germline V gene are MNHEY and SVGAGI. Losses at the gene ends were 0 bases for V and 5 bases for J; bases not matched to a gene: 5. CDR3 region: CASSYSPGGRETQYF. The CDR3 nucleotides are TGTGCCAGCAGTTACTCGCCAGGGGGCAGGGAGACCCAGTACTTC.

The gene calls are TRBV7-2 and TRBJ2-7, with 13 bases identical to TRBD2. Trimming cost V 6 bases and J 1 base; bases outside gene matches: 3. CDR1 is SGHTA and CDR2 is FQGNSA in the germline V gene. The CDR3 is 15 residues long. This chain's CDR3 is CASRTTSGGSYEQYF. CDR3 DNA sequence: TGTGCCAGCAGAACGACTAGCGGGGGGTCCTACGAGCAGTACTTC.

This chain connects TRBV4-3 to TRBJ2-4; TRBD2 might be the D (5 bases). The CDR3 has 17 residues. The V and J ends lost 3 bases and 7 bases respectively, with 22 bases between them. CDR1 and CDR2 (germline): LGHNA, YSLEER. The CDR3 spells CASSQKPGIFLGNIQYF. The CDR3 DNA follows: TGCGCCAGCAGCCAGAAACCGGGGATCTTTTTGGGGAACATTCAGTACTTC.

The chain combines TRBV29-1 with TRBJ2-3, with D perhaps TRBD2 (5 bases). This CDR3 contains 13 residues. The germline CDR1 and CDR2 sequences are SQVTM and ANQGSEA. The CDR3 nucleotides read TGCAGTAGCGCCCCACGCTTGGGAGATACGCAGTATTTT. Protein: CSSAPRLGDTQYF.

The rearrangement joins TRBV4-2 to TRBJ1-6, with D possibly being TRBD1 (6 bases). The CDR3 totals 16 residues. V lost 0 bases to trimming and J lost 7 bases, with 13 bases between them. CDR1 LGHNA and CDR2 YNFKEQ come from the germline V gene. The CDR3 reads CASSQEGTLTNSPLHF. CDR3 DNA: TGTGCCAGCAGCCAAGAAGGGACACTGACAAATTCACCCCTCCACTTT.

CDR3 in DNA: TGTGCCAGCAGCCCGGGACAGGGAGGGTACACCGGGGAGCTGTTTTTT. This codes for CASSPGQGGYTGELFF. The chain carries TRBV11-3 and TRBJ2-2, with 9 positions matching TRBD1. This CDR3 is built from 16 residues. Germline V CDR1 and CDR2: SGHNT, YENEEA. Trimming took 5 bases from V and 3 from J; bases not matched to a gene: 7.

This clone appeared a single time. J is TRBJ2-5 and V is TRBV7-9; 8 nucleotides line up with TRBD1. Trimming took 6 bases from V and 1 from J; bases not matched to a gene: 4. CDR3 length: 14 amino acids. CDR1 and CDR2 (germline): SEHNR, FQNEAQ (reference sequence). CDR3 protein: CASSRGQGQETQYF. The CDR3 DNA reads TGTGCCAGCAGTCGCGGACAGGGCCAAGAGACCCAGTACTTC.

V and J are TRBV7-2 and TRBJ1-3, with D unresolved. The CDR3 extends over 15 amino acids. The V end was cut by 1 base, the J end by 1 base, with 8 bases between. Germline assignment: CDR1 SGHTA and CDR2 FQGNSA. CDR3 sequence reads: CASSLVVASGNTIYF. The CDR3 nucleotides are TGTGCCAGCAGCTTAGTGGTAGCTTCTGGAAACACCATATATTTT.

V is TRBV6-5 and J is TRBJ2-5, with TRBD1 identical over 9 bases. With 7 bases clipped from V and 14 bases from J, the junction kept 14 bases outside the gene matches. The CDR3 contains 13 residues. The germline V gene has CDR1 MNHEY and CDR2 SVGAGI. CDR3 protein: CASTNTGQGRAYF. The CDR3 DNA reads as TGTGCCAGCACCAACACGGGACAGGGCCGTGCCTACTTC.

This chain joins TRBV15 and TRBJ1-5; no clear D. CDR1 and CDR2 (germline): LNHNV, YYDKDF (reference sequence). The length of the CDR3 is 13 residues. V was cut by 4 bases and J by 4 bases, with 8 bases left in between. The CDR3 region has the DNA TGTGCCACCAGCACACAGAAGAATCAGCCCCAGCATTTT. Amino acids: CATSTQKNQPQHF.